This TCR beta chain derives from a study of human T cells and chemical hapten exposure. Study-wide context: Sensitization applied 2% DPC to around 2 cm by around 2 cm of upper inner arm skin.

CDR1 is MGHRA, CDR2 YSYEKL, per germline. With 4 bases removed from V and 0 bases from J, the gap between germline ends came to 13 bases. CDR3 length: 16 amino acids. Time point reported: patch test 1, 2 weeks after DPC sensitization. Regarding treatment: therapeutic diphenylcyclopropenone sensitization with weekly scalp DPC. Individual cDNA molecules (in the library) carried attached unique molecular identifiers. TCRdb ran MiXCR on the RACE reads and lists one entry per CDR3 protein. The sample contains tens of thousands of distinct CDR3 sequences, more than 9% of which appear only once. V is TRBV4-1 and J is TRBJ1-3, with D unclear. The receptor was derived from a man aged 35 to 55 with alopecia areata. Some clones in this sample may be carry-over from other donors' samples. This specimen was whole blood, taken in connection with sensitization to the hapten diphenylcyclopropenone (DPC). The CDR3 DNA is TGCGCCAGCAGCCCCCCGACCCGGAGCTCTGGAAACACCATATATTTT. Encoded protein: CASSPPTRSSGNTIYF.